The rows below give T cell receptor beta chains drawn from one sample of a study of T cell repertoires in cytomegalovirus infection. TCRdb re-called the reads with MiXCR, one entry per CDR3 protein. Among under 250,000 distinct CDR3 sequences listed, about 12% were seen once. Specimen: PBMCs. These receptor sequences come from a human donor in good health (CMV status not recorded). Some clones in this sample may be carry-over from other donors' samples. Each CDR3 is given with its conserved first and last residue. The D gene is left open where the match is weak. For some rows the clone size is stated as once, few or many, or as a class when expanded; others skip it.

d_gene	v_gene	abundance	j_gene	CDR3aa	CDR3nt
.	TRBV6-1	many	TRBJ2-5	CASSPPGRHQETQYF	TGTGCCAGCAGCCCTCCCGGACGCCACCAAGAGACCCAGTACTTC
.	TRBV11-2	many	TRBJ1-2	CASSLGRANYGYTF	TGTGCCAGCAGCTTGGGAAGGGCTAACTATGGCTACACCTTC
TRBD2	TRBV7-2	many	TRBJ2-7	CASSTSGREGYEQYF	TGTGCCAGCAGTACTAGCGGGAGGGAAGGCTACGAGCAGTACTTC
.	TRBV11-2	few	TRBJ2-6	CASSLAGTRVSGANVLTF	TGTGCCAGCAGCTTGGCCGGGACACGTGTCTCTGGGGCCAACGTCCTGACTTTC
.	TRBV2	few	TRBJ1-2	CASSAGPLRGGYTF	TGTGCCAGCAGCGCCGGGCCCCTAAGGGGTGGCTACACCTTC
TRBD2	TRBV7-9	many	TRBJ2-3	CASRSGGLGSTDTQYF	TGTGCCAGCAGGAGCGGGGGCCTAGGAAGCACAGATACGCAGTATTTT
.	TRBV7-2	many	TRBJ1-2	CASSPGDGAAGYTF	TGTGCCAGCAGCCCTGGGGACGGGGCGGCTGGCTACACCTTC
TRBD1	TRBV6-6	.	TRBJ1-4	CASRKPGGTNEKLFF	TGTGCCAGCAGAAAACCAGGGGGAACTAATGAAAAACTGTTTTTT
.	TRBV20-1	many	TRBJ1-1	CSARLPGVKAFF	TGCAGTGCTAGGCTGCCAGGGGTGAAGGCTTTCTTT
TRBD1	TRBV12-3/TRBV12-4	many	TRBJ1-6	CASSLVQGTPLHF	TGTGCCAGCAGCCTTGTACAGGGGACACCCCTCCACTTT
.	TRBV10-2	few	TRBJ1-1	CASGGGGTEAFF	TGCGCCAGCGGCGGGGGCGGGACTGAAGCTTTCTTT
.	TRBV3-1	.	TRBJ1-3	CASSSNPDSGNTIYF	TGTGCCAGCAGCTCAAACCCCGACTCTGGAAACACCATATATTTT
.	TRBV7-9	many	TRBJ1-6	CASSLVHREPLHF	TGTGCCAGCAGCTTAGTCCACCGCGAGCCCCTCCACTTT
.	TRBV7-2	many	TRBJ2-1	CASSLAPPTNYNEQFF	TGTGCCAGCAGCTTAGCTCCCCCGACTAATTACAATGAGCAGTTCTTC
.	TRBV6-5	many	TRBJ2-6	CASSQGRRRANVLTF	TGTGCCAGCAGCCAGGGACGGAGGCGGGCCAACGTCCTGACTTTC
TRBD2	TRBV28	.	TRBJ2-2	CASNSPSGSIDTGELFF	TGTGCCAGCAACTCCCCTAGCGGGAGTATAGACACCGGGGAGCTGTTTTTT
.	TRBV7-2	many	TRBJ2-1	CASTKTPGVHEQFF	TGTGCCAGCACTAAGACCCCAGGGGTTCATGAGCAGTTCTTC